Following are 6 T cell receptor beta chains from one sample sequenced in a study of neurological immune-mediated disorders. TCRdb independently ran MiXCR on the 5' RACE reads; one entry per CDR3 protein. Here the sample spans approximately 90,000 distinct CDR3 sequences, 3.5% being singletons. Sequenced: PBMCs. Every receptor here comes from a woman between 18 and 29 years old with multiple sclerosis.

The table lists this clonotype with many counts. The chain is built from TRBV12-3 or TRBV12-4 and TRBJ2-5; D unresolved. The CDR3 runs 15 residues. The V end lost 7 bases, the J end lost 0 bases, and 15 bases lay between the germline ends. The CDR3 here is CASTIHGQDQETQYF. The CDR3 DNA reads as TGTGCCAGCACTATACACGGCCAGGACCAAGAGACCCAGTACTTC.

This clonotype has ten or more counts. This rearrangement joins TRBV12-3 or TRBV12-4 to TRBJ2-2; the match to TRBD2 covers 13 bases. The CDR3 has 18 amino acids. V lost 3 bases and J lost 0; bases outside the gene matches: 4. The CDR3 spells CASSFELAGGANTGELFF. CDR3 bases: TGTGCCAGCAGTTTCGAACTAGCGGGGGGGGCGAACACCGGGGAGCTGTTTTTT.

This clonotype was recorded a few times. The chain combines TRBV12-3 or TRBV12-4 with TRBJ2-1; 12 positions agree with TRBD2. The CDR3 length is 16 residues. V gave up 2 bases and J gave up 8 bases; unmatched junction bases: 7. CDR3 sequence reads: CASSLRASGRGDEQFF. As DNA, the CDR3 is TGTGCCAGCAGTTTACGGGCTAGCGGGAGGGGGGATGAGCAGTTCTTC.

This clonotype was seen repeatedly, ten times or more. In DNA, the CDR3 is TGTGCCAGCAGCGTAGTTCCTGGAAGCAATCAGCCCCAGCATTTT. Residues: CASSVVPGSNQPQHF. The rearrangement uses TRBV9 and TRBJ1-5; D not resolved. V was clipped by 0 bases and J by 1 base, with 8 bases between them. CDR3 length: 15 residues. Per germline, CDR1 SGDLS and CDR2 YYNGEE.

This clonotype was detected ten times or more. J is TRBJ1-2 and V is TRBV6-5; D uncertain. Trimming took off 0 bases at V and 0 bases at J, with 8 bases between the two ends. This CDR3 has 15 residues. The germline gives CDR1 MNHEY, CDR2 SVGAGI. CDR3 sequence (DNA): TGTGCCAGCAGTTACTCGGCCCACCCTAACTATGGCTACACCTTC. Translating gives CASSYSAHPNYGYTF.

This clonotype has a handful of counts. The chain carries TRBV10-1 and TRBJ2-1; D remains unclear. Trimming took 0 bases from V and 5 from J, leaving 14 bases between them. The CDR3 runs 16 residues. Germline values: CDR1 WNHNN, CDR2 SYGVQD (reference sequence). The CDR3 protein is CASSESIAQTNNEQFF. In DNA, the CDR3 is TGCGCCAGCAGTGAGTCGATAGCCCAAACCAACAATGAGCAGTTCTTC.